This is a list of T cell receptor beta chains from one sample in a study of response to subunit inactivated influenza vaccine. TCRdb reanalysed the RT-PCR reads using MiXCR and keeps one entry per CDR3 protein. In the table there are 860,000 or so distinct CDR3 sequences, 20% to 25% of which are singletons. The sequencing here drew on PBMCs from blood, taken about 5 days after vaccination. These TCRs come from a man aged 45 to 65 who received an inactivated influenza vaccine. The CDR3 runs from the conserved cysteine through the conserved F or W. The D gene is left open where the match is weak. Only part of the rows carry a size: once, few, many, or a class if the clone is expanded.

D	V	size	J	CDR3	DNA
.	TRBV12-3/TRBV12-4	many	TRBJ2-1	CASGSGSNDEQFF	TGTGCCAGCGGTAGCGGAAGTAACGATGAGCAGTTCTTC
TRBD1	TRBV5-1	.	TRBJ1-2	CASGRGQDGYTF	TGCGCCAGCGGGAGGGGGCAGGATGGCTACACCTTC
TRBD2	TRBV4-3	.	TRBJ2-7	CASSQGDGSGGPYEQYF	TGCGCCAGCAGCCAGGGGGACGGTAGCGGGGGACCCTACGAGCAGTACTTC
TRBD1	TRBV5-1	.	TRBJ2-1	CASSIPTGGHNEQFF	TGCGCCAGCAGCATCCCGACAGGGGGGCACAATGAGCAGTTCTTC
.	TRBV7-9	.	TRBJ2-6	CASRGPVSRAGANVLTF	TGTGCCAGCAGGGGTCCCGTATCCAGGGCTGGGGCCAACGTCCTGACTTTC
TRBD1	TRBV12-3/TRBV12-4	few	TRBJ2-6	CASSPNRGGGANVLTF	TGTGCCAGCAGTCCAAACAGGGGCGGCGGGGCCAACGTCCTGACTTTC
.	TRBV29-1	.	TRBJ2-5	CSVDRTGQTQYF	TGCAGCGTTGATCGAACGGGCCAGACCCAGTACTTC
TRBD1	TRBV9	.	TRBJ1-5	CASSAGQGAHQPQHF	TGTGCCAGCAGCGCCGGACAGGGGGCACATCAGCCCCAGCATTTT
.	TRBV10-3	.	TRBJ2-7	CAISGDGGYEQYF	TGTGCCATCAGTGGGGACGGAGGCTACGAGCAGTACTTC
.	TRBV5-1	.	TRBJ1-1	CASSVRAPQPNTEAFF	TGCGCCAGCAGCGTCCGGGCCCCCCAACCAAACACTGAAGCTTTCTTT
.	TRBV6-1	few	TRBJ1-1	CASSDRDGHTEAFF	TGTGCCAGCAGTGACCGGGACGGACACACTGAAGCTTTCTTT
.	TRBV12-3/TRBV12-4	many	TRBJ2-7	CASSLGPFYEQYF	TGTGCCAGCAGCTTAGGCCCGTTCTACGAGCAGTACTTC
.	TRBV4-2	few	TRBJ1-5	CASSQESEQPQHF	TGTGCCAGCAGCCAAGAGTCAGAGCAGCCCCAGCATTTT
.	TRBV28	.	TRBJ1-2	CASSPPSSGYTF	TGTGCCAGCAGTCCCCCTAGCTCTGGCTACACCTTC
.	TRBV30	once	TRBJ1-5	CAWSLGWDQPQHF	TGTGCCTGGAGTTTGGGTTGGGATCAGCCCCAGCATTTT
.	TRBV12-3/TRBV12-4	.	TRBJ1-6	CASSLRENSPLHF	TGTGCCAGCAGTTTGCGGGAAAATTCACCCCTCCACTTT
.	TRBV5-1	many	TRBJ2-3	CASSYYGTKSTDTQYF	TGCGCCAGCAGCTACTACGGGACAAAGAGCACAGATACGCAGTATTTT
.	TRBV4-3	few	TRBJ1-5	CASSQDRYNQPQHF	TGCGCCAGCAGCCAAGATAGGTACAATCAGCCCCAGCATTTT
.	TRBV29-1	once	TRBJ2-1	CSVEGGGPYNEQFF	TGCAGCGTTGAAGGCGGGGGCCCTTACAATGAGCAGTTCTTC
.	TRBV5-1	few	TRBJ2-5	CASSTSGSVETQYF	TGCGCCAGCTCCACAAGTGGGAGTGTGGAGACCCAGTACTTC